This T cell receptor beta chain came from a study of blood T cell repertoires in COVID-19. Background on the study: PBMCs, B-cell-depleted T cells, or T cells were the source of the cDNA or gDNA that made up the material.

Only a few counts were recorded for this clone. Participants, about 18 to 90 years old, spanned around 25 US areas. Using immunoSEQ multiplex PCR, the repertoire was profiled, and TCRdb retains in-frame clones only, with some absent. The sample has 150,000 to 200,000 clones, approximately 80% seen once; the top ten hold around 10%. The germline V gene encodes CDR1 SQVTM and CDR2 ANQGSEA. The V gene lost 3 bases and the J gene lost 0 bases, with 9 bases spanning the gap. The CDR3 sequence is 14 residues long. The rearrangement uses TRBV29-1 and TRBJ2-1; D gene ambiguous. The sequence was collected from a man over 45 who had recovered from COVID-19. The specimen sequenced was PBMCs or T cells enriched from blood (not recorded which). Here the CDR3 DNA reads TGCAGCGTTGACAATCCGAGCTCCTACAATGAGCAGTTCTTC. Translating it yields CSVDNPSSYNEQFF.